This is a list of T cell receptor beta chains from one sample in a study of T cell repertoires in cytomegalovirus infection. TCRdb redid the calling of the reads with MiXCR, one entry per CDR3 protein. The sample consists of some 390,000 distinct CDR3 sequences, approximately 18% of them appearing once. The material sequenced was PBMCs. Receptors originate from a human donor in good health (CMV status not recorded). Some clones in this sample may be carry-over from other donors' samples. Each CDR3 is given with its conserved first and last residue. Each record gives: J gene, D gene, clone size, V gene, CDR3 DNA, CDR3 protein. D genes are given only for firm matches. Clone size is given for some rows only: seen once, a few or many times, or a class if the clone is expanded.

J: TRBJ2-1; D: TRBD2; size: few; V: TRBV29-1; DNA: TGCAGCGTTGAAGTCGGGGGGTCTGATGAGCAGTTCTTC; CDR3: CSVEVGGSDEQFF
J: TRBJ1-2; D: -; size: -; V: TRBV9; DNA: TGTGCCAGCAGCGGGGGACGCTATGGCTACACCTTC; CDR3: CASSGGRYGYTF
J: TRBJ2-5; D: TRBD2; size: few; V: TRBV20-1; DNA: TGCAGTGCCCGGACTAGCGGACTATTCCAAGAGACCCAGTACTTC; CDR3: CSARTSGLFQETQYF
J: TRBJ2-7; D: -; size: few; V: TRBV20-1; DNA: TGCAGTGCTAGCCCGGCGCTTCTTAACGAGCAGTACTTC; CDR3: CSASPALLNEQYF
J: TRBJ1-1; D: -; size: many; V: TRBV7-2; DNA: TGTGCCAGCAGCTTAGTAGCAGGGGTCGCCACTGAAGCTTTCTTT; CDR3: CASSLVAGVATEAFF
J: TRBJ2-7; D: -; size: -; V: TRBV2; DNA: TGTGCCAAGTTACCATTCCGGGACCACTACGAGCAGTACTTC; CDR3: CAKLPFRDHYEQYF
J: TRBJ2-3; D: TRBD2; size: -; V: TRBV18; DNA: TGTGCCAGCTCACCACCAAGACTAGCAGGGGATACGCAGTATTTT; CDR3: CASSPPRLAGDTQYF
J: TRBJ2-7; D: TRBD1; size: -; V: TRBV4-2; DNA: TGTGCCAGCAGCCTTGGGACAGGGGTCTCCTACGAGCAGTACTTC; CDR3: CASSLGTGVSYEQYF
J: TRBJ1-5; D: -; size: many; V: TRBV7-2; DNA: TGTGCCAGCAGTTTAACCAGGGACCAGCCCCAGCATTTT; CDR3: CASSLTRDQPQHF
J: TRBJ2-1; D: -; size: many; V: TRBV7-2; DNA: TGTGCCAGCAGCCCCGGAGCTATGTCCTACAATGAGCAGTTCTTC; CDR3: CASSPGAMSYNEQFF
J: TRBJ2-2; D: -; size: few; V: TRBV7-6; DNA: TGTGCCAGCAGCTTAGCGGGAGTTTACACCGGGGAGCTGTTTTTT; CDR3: CASSLAGVYTGELFF
J: TRBJ2-7; D: -; size: few; V: TRBV20-1; DNA: TGCAGTGCTAGACAGGCCTCCTACGAGCAGTACTTC; CDR3: CSARQASYEQYF
J: TRBJ1-3; D: -; size: few; V: TRBV28; DNA: TGTGCCAGCGGTCCGGACCTCTCTGGAAACACCATATATTTT; CDR3: CASGPDLSGNTIYF
J: TRBJ1-1; D: -; size: -; V: TRBV7-9; DNA: TGTGCCAGCAGCCAGCCGGGAAAGAACACTGAAGCTTTCTTT; CDR3: CASSQPGKNTEAFF
J: TRBJ1-4; D: TRBD1; size: -; V: TRBV5-1; DNA: TGCGCCAGCAGACAGGGGACTAATGAAAAACTGTTTTTT; CDR3: CASRQGTNEKLFF
J: TRBJ2-3; D: TRBD1; size: many; V: TRBV4-1; DNA: TGCGCCAGCAGCCAAGATGAAGGGGGCGGCCCCACAGATACGCAGTATTTT; CDR3: CASSQDEGGGPTDTQYF
J: TRBJ1-1; D: -; size: few; V: TRBV18; DNA: TGTGCCAGCTCACCGGGGGTCGGGATGCCTGAAGCTTTCTTT; CDR3: CASSPGVGMPEAFF
J: TRBJ2-3; D: -; size: many; V: TRBV7-2; DNA: TGTGCCAGCAGCTTATGGGGGGCGAGCGGTAGCACAGATACGCAGTATTTT; CDR3: CASSLWGASGSTDTQYF
J: TRBJ2-7; D: -; size: -; V: TRBV7-9; DNA: TGTGCCAGCAGCTTAACAACAGGGTGGGACGAGCAGTACTTC; CDR3: CASSLTTGWDEQYF
J: TRBJ1-1; D: -; size: -; V: TRBV12-3/TRBV12-4; DNA: TGTGCCAGCAGTTTGACGGGGCTAAGCACTGAAGCTTTCTTT; CDR3: CASSLTGLSTEAFF
J: TRBJ2-5; D: -; size: few; V: TRBV20-1; DNA: TGCAGTGCTACCGGTAGCGGCCAAGAGACCCAGTACTTC; CDR3: CSATGSGQETQYF
J: TRBJ2-3; D: -; size: few; V: TRBV10-3; DNA: TGTGCCATCAGGGGAAGTGGGGGCCGAACAGATACGCAGTATTTT; CDR3: CAIRGSGGRTDTQYF
J: TRBJ1-1; D: -; size: many; V: TRBV2; DNA: TGTGCCAGCGGCGAGGAGTTGAACACTGAAGCTTTCTTT; CDR3: CASGEELNTEAFF
J: TRBJ2-1; D: -; size: -; V: TRBV7-2; DNA: TGTGCCAGCAGCTCACTAGGGACGGCGTTCTTC; CDR3: CASSSLGTAFF
J: TRBJ2-5; D: -; size: few; V: TRBV5-4; DNA: TGTGCCAGCAGCCGGGTGCTCCAAGAGACCCAGTACTTC; CDR3: CASSRVLQETQYF
J: TRBJ2-2; D: TRBD2; size: -; V: TRBV4-1; DNA: TGCGCCAGCAGCCGTCGACTAGCGGGAGTGACTTATCCCGGGGAGCTGTTTTTT; CDR3: CASSRRLAGVTYPGELFF
J: TRBJ2-1; D: -; size: few; V: TRBV12-3/TRBV12-4; DNA: TGTGCCAGCAGTCCAGGGCCAAGATCTCGCAATGAGCAGTTCTTC; CDR3: CASSPGPRSRNEQFF
J: TRBJ2-2; D: -; size: -; V: TRBV19; DNA: TGTGCCAGTAGTATATCTTACGGGGAGCTGTTTTTT; CDR3: CASSISYGELFF
J: TRBJ2-1; D: TRBD2; size: many; V: TRBV7-6; DNA: TGTGCCAGCAGCGGTAGCGGGGGGGGGGATGAGCAGTTCTTC; CDR3: CASSGSGGGDEQFF
J: TRBJ1-2; D: TRBD1; size: -; V: TRBV12-3/TRBV12-4; DNA: TGTGCCAGCAGGGGGACAGGGGGATCTTTAGGCTACACCTTC; CDR3: CASRGTGGSLGYTF
J: TRBJ2-1; D: -; size: many; V: TRBV12-3/TRBV12-4; DNA: TGTGCCAGCAGTTTACGGACCCCACTAAACAATGAGCAGTTCTTC; CDR3: CASSLRTPLNNEQFF
J: TRBJ2-3; D: -; size: many; V: TRBV7-2; DNA: TGTGCCAGCAGCTTAATAATTGATACGCAGTATTTT; CDR3: CASSLIIDTQYF
J: TRBJ2-3; D: -; size: -; V: TRBV7-2; DNA: TGTGCCAGCAGCAACGCCAGAGGAGATACGCAGTATTTT; CDR3: CASSNARGDTQYF
J: TRBJ2-3; D: TRBD2; size: -; V: TRBV11-3; DNA: TGTGCCAGCAGCTTAGATCCCCCCCGACTAGCGGGAGGGTCAGATACGCAGTATTTT; CDR3: CASSLDPPRLAGGSDTQYF
J: TRBJ1-6; D: TRBD1; size: many; V: TRBV7-2; DNA: TGTGCCAGCAGCTTAAGACGGACAGGGGAACCCCTCCACTTT; CDR3: CASSLRRTGEPLHF
J: TRBJ2-7; D: -; size: -; V: TRBV4-3; DNA: TGCGCCAGCAGCCGCCAGGTAGCGGACTCCCACGAGCAGTACTTC; CDR3: CASSRQVADSHEQYF
J: TRBJ1-1; D: -; size: -; V: TRBV19; DNA: TGTGCCAGTAGTATCCCGATCGGGCTGAACACTGAAGCTTTCTTT; CDR3: CASSIPIGLNTEAFF
J: TRBJ2-1; D: TRBD2; size: many; V: TRBV7-2; DNA: TGTGCCAGCAGCTTAGGGGCTAGCGGTTACAATGAGCAGTTCTTC; CDR3: CASSLGASGYNEQFF
J: TRBJ2-6; D: -; size: -; V: TRBV5-6; DNA: TGTGCCAGCAGCTCGGGGAGAATTGGGGCCAACGTCCTGACTTTC; CDR3: CASSSGRIGANVLTF
J: TRBJ2-1; D: -; size: many; V: TRBV7-8; DNA: TGTGCCAGCAGCTTAGTATCGGGGATCAATGAGCAGTTCTTC; CDR3: CASSLVSGINEQFF
J: TRBJ2-6; D: -; size: -; V: TRBV3-1; DNA: TGTGCCAGCAGCCAAACAGGGCCGGCCGGGGCCAACGTCCTGACTTTC; CDR3: CASSQTGPAGANVLTF
J: TRBJ2-7; D: -; size: few; V: TRBV11-1; DNA: TGTGCCAGCAGCCTTCTCCGGGCAGGGCCCTACGAGCAGTACTTC; CDR3: CASSLLRAGPYEQYF
J: TRBJ1-1; D: -; size: few; V: TRBV7-9; DNA: TGTGCCAGCAGCTTTACCCCAAGGACTGAAGCTTTCTTT; CDR3: CASSFTPRTEAFF
J: TRBJ1-6; D: -; size: -; V: TRBV5-5; DNA: TGTGCCAGCAGCTTGATGGACAGCTCTTCACCCCTCCACTTT; CDR3: CASSLMDSSSPLHF